The present entry profiles one T cell receptor (beta chain) with its context. No antigen is known for it. This entry is derived from a study of graft-versus-host responses after intestinal transplantation. Study-wide findings and caveats: Recipient marrow contained GvH clones, some of which appeared first in ileum or blood. Allograft graft-versus-host to host-versus-graft clonal ratios ran high in patients with graft-donor T cell macrochimerism.

The V end was cut by 4 bases, the J end by 0 bases, with 11 bases between. Germline-derived CDR1 and CDR2 are SGHNT and YYREEE (reference sequence). This CDR3 has 14 residues. Repertoires were generated with immunoSEQ multiplex PCR, while TCRdb's copy carries only in-frame clones and drops some. The sample lists 37,000 or so clones, roughly 89% occurring once. The TCR originated in a human patient who received an intestinal transplant, so some T cells may come from the graft donor. The chain employs TRBV5-4 and TRBJ2-7; D gene uncertain. The sequenced sample was PBMCs, obtained almost 320 days after intestinal transplant. DNA of the CDR3: TGTGCCAGCAGCCTAGACGGCTCCTCCTACGAGCAGTACTTC. Its translation: CASSLDGSSYEQYF.